One and the same sample provided the 26 T cell receptor beta chains below, sequenced in a study of blood T cells in healthy people across ages. It was with a sample-barcoded 5' primer and a J-beta primer mix that a second PCR of roughly 7 to 12 cycles was run. TCRdb reprocessed the 5' RACE reads with MiXCR, giving one entry per CDR3 protein. In the table there are approximately 290,000 distinct CDR3 sequences, 27% of which are singletons. The sequenced material came from blood. Receptor source: a woman in her 70s in good health.

The sample holds many counts of this clonotype. This chain uses TRBV25-1 with TRBJ2-4; 8 nucleotides line up with TRBD1. The germline V gene encodes CDR1 MGHDK and CDR2 SYGVNS. V gave up 3 bases and J gave up 3 bases; unmatched junction bases: 1. This CDR3 contains 14 residues. The chain's CDR3 is CASSEGTGKNIQYF. The CDR3 coding sequence is TGTGCCAGCAGTGAGGGGACAGGCAAAAACATTCAGTACTTC.

V and J are TRBV7-2 and TRBJ2-1; 9 positions match TRBD2. CDR1 and CDR2 (germline): SGHTA, FQGNSA. The V and J ends lost 5 bases and 7 bases, in that order; junction bases with no gene match: 9. The CDR3 length is 15 residues. CDR3 sequence reads: CASSPRGGPGNEQFF. DNA for the CDR3: TGTGCCAGCAGCCCGCGGGGGGGCCCCGGTAATGAGCAGTTCTTC. Using reference TRBV7-2 and TRBJ2-1 for the parts outside the CDR3, the full variable domain is GAGVSQSPSNKVTEKGKDVELRCDPISGHTALYWYRQSLGQGLEFLIYFQGNSAPDKSGLPSDRFSAERTGGSVSTLTIQRTQQEDSAVYLCASSPRGGPGNEQFFGPGTRLTVL.

The V and J genes are TRBV4-1 and TRBJ2-3; weak D call: TRBD2 (6 bases). This CDR3 comprises 16 residues. The germline CDR1 and CDR2 sequences are MGHRA and YSYEKL. Deletions cut 1 base from V and 0 bases from J, with 11 bases between. The CDR3: CASSQVVGTSTDTQYF. CDR3 in DNA: TGCGCCAGCAGCCAAGTGGTGGGGACTAGCACAGATACGCAGTATTTT.

The genes are TRBV3-1 and TRBJ2-5; D unclear. This CDR3 is built from 17 residues. V was shortened by 4 bases and J by 4 bases, with 22 bases between the two germline ends. Germline V gene lookup returns CDR1 LGHDT and CDR2 YNNKEL (reference sequence). The CDR3 loop is CASSPGVADLGIETQYF. CDR3 nucleotide sequence: TGTGCCAGCAGCCCCGGAGTGGCGGATCTAGGCATAGAGACCCAGTACTTC.

This clonotype came up a few times. The chain recombines TRBV12-3 or TRBV12-4 with TRBJ2-2; 8 bases agree with TRBD2. The CDR3 loop spans 15 amino acids. With 5 bases clipped from V and 7 bases from J, the junction kept 9 bases outside the gene matches. The CDR3 DNA follows: TGTGCCAGCAGTGCCCCCGGGACTAGGGGCGGGGAGCTGTTTTTT. Residues: CASSAPGTRGGELFF.

In this sample, this clonotype turned up a few times. The chain joins TRBV28 to TRBJ2-7; the D gene is possibly TRBD1 (5 bases). The germline CDR1 and CDR2 sequences are MDHEN and SYDVKM. The CDR3 length is 14 residues. Trimming shortened V by 4 bases and J by 0 bases, and 10 bases separated the two germline ends. The CDR3: CASSWGLSSYEQYF. In nucleotides, the CDR3 is TGTGCCAGCAGTTGGGGCTTAAGCTCCTACGAGCAGTACTTC.

This clonotype was seen ten or more times. The CDR3 nucleotides are TGCAGTGTACCTAGCGGGAGTTCGGGGGCAGAGACCCAGTACTTC. This codes for CSVPSGSSGAETQYF. V and J are TRBV20-1 and TRBJ2-5; 10 positions agree with TRBD2. The germline V gene encodes CDR1 DFQATT and CDR2 SNEGSKA (reference sequence). The CDR3 runs to 15 residues. With 7 bases clipped from V and 4 bases from J, the junction kept 12 bases outside the gene matches.

This clonotype was picked up a small number of times. A much larger clone differs by one base, so this may be a read error. V and J are TRBV7-2 and TRBJ2-3; 9 bases align to TRBD2. CDR3 length: 15 amino acids. Per germline, CDR1 SGHTA and CDR2 FQGNSA. The CDR3 loop reads CASSLASGRMDTRYF. Written as DNA, the CDR3 is TGTGCCAGCAGCTTAGCTAGCGGGAGAATGGATACGCGGTATTTT.

This clonotype was seen more than once but under ten times. The chain has TRBV9 and TRBJ2-5, with no clear D. V shed 1 base and J shed 5 bases, with 9 bases lying between them. Per the germline V gene, CDR1 is SGDLS and CDR2 is YYNGEE. The CDR3 totals 13 residues. CDR3 loop: CASSVSPTETQYF. CDR3 nucleotide sequence: TGTGCCAGCAGCGTAAGCCCGACGGAGACCCAGTACTTC.

The V call is TRBV5-6, the J call TRBJ2-2, with D tentatively TRBD1 (5 bases). Per germline, CDR1 SGHDT and CDR2 YYEEEE. The CDR3 covers 15 residues. Trimming stripped 7 bases from V and 0 bases from J, with 13 bases between. The CDR3 sequence: CASDSRGANTGELFF. The CDR3, as DNA: TGTGCCAGCGACAGCCGTGGAGCGAACACCGGGGAGCTGTTTTTT.

The chain uses TRBV20-1 and TRBJ2-7; 9 bases map to TRBD2. Per the germline V gene, CDR1 is DFQATT and CDR2 is SNEGSKA (reference sequence). Trimming removed 0 bases from V and 6 bases from J; junction bases left unmatched: 9. CDR3 size: 15 residues. The CDR3 sequence: CSAREGGRATPEQYF. The CDR3, as DNA: TGCAGTGCTAGAGAGGGCGGGAGGGCCACGCCCGAGCAGTACTTC.

The CDR3 sequence: CASSPGANTEAFF. CDR3 DNA: TGCGCCAGCAGCCCCGGGGCGAACACTGAAGCTTTCTTT. The chain joins TRBV5-1 to TRBJ1-1; possible D gene TRBD1, 5 bases. Trimming removed 4 bases at V and 1 base at J, with 8 bases between. Germline CDR1 is SGHRS and CDR2 is YFSETQ. The CDR3 spans 13 residues.

This clonotype has more than one count but fewer than ten. The rearrangement uses TRBV28 and TRBJ2-1, with unresolved D. V lost 2 bases and J lost 3, with 5 bases in between. CDR1 is MDHEN, CDR2 SYDVKM, per germline. This CDR3 has 13 amino acids. The CDR3 sequence: CASSLDNYNEQFF. CDR3 in DNA: TGTGCCAGCAGTTTAGACAACTACAATGAGCAGTTCTTC.

This clonotype was counted a single time. CDR3 in DNA: TGCAGCGCCCTCAGGGATGAAGGCTACACCTTC. Its translation is CSALRDEGYTF. The chain is built from TRBV29-1 and TRBJ1-2; a possible D gene is TRBD1 (5 bases). Trimming took off 7 bases at V and 8 bases at J, with 14 bases between the two ends. CDR1 is SQVTM, CDR2 ANQGSEA, per germline. This CDR3 comprises 11 residues.

The rearrangement links TRBV7-2 to TRBJ2-3; D may be TRBD1 or TRBD2 (5 bases each). The CDR3 length is 14 residues. CDR1 and CDR2 (germline): SGHTA, FQGNSA. The V end was cut by 5 bases, the J end by 6 bases, with 15 bases between. The DNA of the CDR3 is TGTGCCAGCAGCCCTGCTAGTCGGGGCGATACGCAGTATTTT. Translation: CASSPASRGDTQYF. The full variable domain, rest sourced from reference TRBV7-2 and TRBJ2-3, is GAGVSQSPSNKVTEKGKDVELRCDPISGHTALYWYRQSLGQGLEFLIYFQGNSAPDKSGLPSDRFSAERTGGSVSTLTIQRTQQEDSAVYLCASSPASRGDTQYFGPGTRLTVL.

The rearrangement uses TRBV20-1 and TRBJ2-3, with D unclear. V lost 1 base to trimming and J lost 5 bases, with 1 base between them. CDR1 is DFQATT and CDR2 is SNEGSKA in the germline V gene (reference sequence). The CDR3 covers 10 residues. CDR3 sequence: CSARVDTQYF. The DNA of the CDR3 is TGCAGTGCTAGAGTAGATACGCAGTATTTT.

The chain links TRBV3-1 to TRBJ2-5, with TRBD2 matching 7 bases. With the DNA end fitting TRBJ2-1 better, the J assignment may be wrong. The CDR3 spans 14 residues. Looked up from germline, CDR1 is LGHDT and CDR2 is YNNKEL (reference sequence). The CDR3 DNA reads TGTGCCAGCAGCCCCTGGACTAGTATCTATGAGCAGTTCTTC. Amino acid sequence: CASSPWTSIYEQFF.

This clonotype was seen only a few times. This sequence joins TRBV9 and TRBJ2-3, with a tentative D call TRBD2 (6 bases). The CDR3 is made up of 15 amino acids. The V and J ends lost 5 bases and 5 bases respectively, with 18 bases between them. CDR1 SGDLS and CDR2 YYNGEE come from the germline V gene. CDR3 sequence (DNA): TGTGCCAGCAGTTTACTAGGGACTGGAGGAGATACGCAGTATTTT. Translated, it gives CASSLLGTGGDTQYF.

In its sample, this clonotype was seen many times. The rearrangement uses TRBV5-1 and TRBJ2-1; 15 bases map to TRBD2. This CDR3 has 18 amino acids. V dropped 4 bases and J dropped 0; count of bases not matched to a gene: 5. Germline loops: CDR1 SGHRS, CDR2 YFSETQ. The CDR3 spells CASSTGLAGGNSYNEQFF. CDR3 DNA sequence: TGCGCCAGCAGCACGGGACTAGCGGGAGGCAACTCCTACAATGAGCAGTTCTTC.

This clonotype appeared a few times. The chain employs TRBV15 and TRBJ2-7, with a possible D match to TRBD1 (5 bases). CDR1 LNHNV and CDR2 YYDKDF come from the germline V gene (reference sequence). The CDR3 runs 17 residues. The V end was cut by 0 bases, the J end by 6 bases, with 21 bases between. The CDR3 nucleotides read TGTGCCACCAGCAGAGATCTCCGGACGTCAGGGTTTACCGAGCAGTACTTC. It specifies CATSRDLRTSGFTEQYF.

This clonotype was counted only a few times. The chain recombines TRBV6-5 with TRBJ2-3; 11 nucleotides align to TRBD2. The CDR3 runs to 15 residues. Germline V gene data show CDR1 as MNHEY and CDR2 as SVGAGI. With V trimmed by 6 bases and J by 13 bases, 15 bases remained unmatched. In DNA form, the CDR3 reads TGTGCCAGCAGACGTTTAGCGGGAGGGCCCCAGGGGGAGTATTTT. Its translation: CASRRLAGGPQGEYF.

This clonotype was observed a handful of times. The germline gene is not matched at one end of the junction; a read error may be the cause. V usage is TRBV20-1 and J usage is TRBJ2-3; possibly TRBD2 for D (5 bases). The CDR3 consists of 14 residues. CDR1 and CDR2 (germline): DFQATT, SNEGSKA (reference sequence). CDR3 protein: CGGGATVRGDAQYF. CDR3 coding DNA: TGCGGTGGCGGAGCGACGGTACGGGGAGATGCGCAGTATTTT.

This clonotype showed up just a few times. This rearrangement joins TRBV2 to TRBJ1-2; 8 bases line up with TRBD1. The CDR3 is 12 residues long. Trimming cost V 6 bases and J 4 bases; bases outside gene matches: 1. The germline V gene encodes CDR1 SNHLY and CDR2 FYNNEI. The CDR3 DNA sequence: TGTGCCAGCAGGGGACAGGTCTATGGCTACACCTTC. Residues: CASRGQVYGYTF. Supplemented by reference TRBV2 and TRBJ1-2, the full variable domain reads EPEVTQTPSHQVTQMGQEVILRCVPISNHLYFYWYRQILGQKVEFLVSFYNNEISEKSEIFDDQFSVERPDGSNFTLKIRSTKLEDSAMYFCASRGQVYGYTFGSGTRLTVV.

The V and J genes are TRBV5-5 and TRBJ2-5, with D hard to call. With the DNA end fitting TRBJ2-1 better, the J assignment may be wrong. Germline values: CDR1 SGHKS, CDR2 YYEKEE (reference sequence). The CDR3 is 13 residues long. The CDR3 DNA sequence: TGTGCCAGCAGCTTGGAGGTGGGCCACCAGCAGTTCTTC. The encoded protein is CASSLEVGHQQFF.

The chain joins TRBV7-3 to TRBJ2-7; 10 nucleotides match TRBD1. Trimming took 5 bases from V and 5 from J; bases not matched to a gene: 6. Germline V gives CDR1 SGHTA, CDR2 FQGTGA. The CDR3 totals 14 residues. CDR3 DNA sequence: TGTGCCAGCAGCAAAAGTGGGACAGGGGACGAGCAGTACTTC. Translation gives CASSKSGTGDEQYF.

This chain joins TRBV20-1 and TRBJ2-1; no clear D. The J call may be faulty, since TRBJ2-5 better matches the DNA end. Germline CDR1 DFQATT, CDR2 SNEGSKA (reference sequence). The CDR3 totals 14 residues. The CDR3 region has the DNA TGCAGTGCTAGGAAAGGCCCTTCGGTAGGGACCCAGTACTTC. Its translation is CSARKGPSVGTQYF.